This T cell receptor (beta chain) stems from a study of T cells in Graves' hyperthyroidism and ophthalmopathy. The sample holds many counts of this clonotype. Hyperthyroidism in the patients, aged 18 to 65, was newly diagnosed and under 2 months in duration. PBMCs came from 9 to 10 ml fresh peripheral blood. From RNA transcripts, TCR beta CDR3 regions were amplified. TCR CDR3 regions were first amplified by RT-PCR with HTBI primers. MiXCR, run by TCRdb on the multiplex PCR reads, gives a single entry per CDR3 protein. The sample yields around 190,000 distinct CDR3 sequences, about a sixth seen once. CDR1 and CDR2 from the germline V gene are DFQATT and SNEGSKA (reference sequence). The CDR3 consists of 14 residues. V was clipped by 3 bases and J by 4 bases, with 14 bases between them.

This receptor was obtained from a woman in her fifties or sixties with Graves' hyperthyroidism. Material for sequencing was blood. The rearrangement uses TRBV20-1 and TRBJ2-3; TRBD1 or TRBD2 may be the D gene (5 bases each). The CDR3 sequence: CSASPSGTADTQYF. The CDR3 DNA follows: TGCAGTGCTAGCCCGTCCGGGACGGCAGATACGCAGTATTTT.